The following is a TCR beta chain sequence with its context. Its antigen remains unknown. The germline gives CDR1 SGHNT, CDR2 YYREEE (reference sequence). Trimming stripped 0 bases from V and 4 bases from J, with 11 bases between. This CDR3 spans 15 amino acids. The sample comes from a study of OX40 agonist ivuxolimab in advanced cancers. Findings of the study overall: Doses of 0.1 to 3.0 mg/kg were accompanied by clonal expansion of CD4+ and CD8+ blood T cells by week 6. Expanded peripheral T cell antigen specificity was not determined.

Profiling relied on immunoSEQ multiplex PCR, and the TCRdb table lists in-frame clones only, not all of them. The sample consists of about 100,000 clones, about 91% of them appearing once. This TCR was recovered from an adult with an advanced solid tumor such as melanoma, head and neck, liver or kidney cancer. The gene calls are TRBV5-4 and TRBJ1-3; D not certain. The sample in question was CD4+ or CD8+ T cells sorted from blood, obtained in a trial of the OX40 agonist ivuxolimab. This CDR3 is CASSLVTGAGNTIYF. The CDR3 coding sequence is TGTGCCAGCAGCTTGGTAACGGGAGCGGGAAACACCATATATTTT.